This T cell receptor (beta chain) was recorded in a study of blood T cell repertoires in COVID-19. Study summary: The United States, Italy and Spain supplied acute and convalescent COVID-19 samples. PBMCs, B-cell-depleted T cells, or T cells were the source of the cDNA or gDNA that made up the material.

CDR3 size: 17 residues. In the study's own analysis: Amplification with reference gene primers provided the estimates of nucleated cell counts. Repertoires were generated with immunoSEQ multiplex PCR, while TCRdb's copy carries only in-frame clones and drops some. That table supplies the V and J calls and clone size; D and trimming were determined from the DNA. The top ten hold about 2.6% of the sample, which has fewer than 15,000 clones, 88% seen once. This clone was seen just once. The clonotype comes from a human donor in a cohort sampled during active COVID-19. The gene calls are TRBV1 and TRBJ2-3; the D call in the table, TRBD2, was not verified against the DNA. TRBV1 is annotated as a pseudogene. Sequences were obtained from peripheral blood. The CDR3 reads CTSSQERGLAGTDTQYF. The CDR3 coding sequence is TGCACCAGCAGCCAGGAGAGGGGACTAGCGGGGACAGATACGCAGTATTTT.